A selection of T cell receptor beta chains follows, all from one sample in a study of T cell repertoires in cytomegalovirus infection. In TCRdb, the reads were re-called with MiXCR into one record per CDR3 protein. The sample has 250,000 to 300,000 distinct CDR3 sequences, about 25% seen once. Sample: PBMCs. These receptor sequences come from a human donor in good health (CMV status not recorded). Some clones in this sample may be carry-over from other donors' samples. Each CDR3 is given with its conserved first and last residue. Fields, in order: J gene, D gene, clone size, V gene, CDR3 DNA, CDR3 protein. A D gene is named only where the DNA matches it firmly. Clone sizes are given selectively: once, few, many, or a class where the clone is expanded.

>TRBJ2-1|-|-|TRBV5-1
TGCGCCAGCAGCTTGGCCCTGGACCCCACCTACAATGAGCAGTTCTTC
CASSLALDPTYNEQFF
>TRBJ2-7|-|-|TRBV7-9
TGTGCCAGCAGCTTAGGGGGCTCCGGATCCTACGAGCAGTACTTC
CASSLGGSGSYEQYF
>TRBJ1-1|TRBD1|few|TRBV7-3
TGTGCCAGCAGCCAGGGACAGGGCACTGAAGCTTTCTTT
CASSQGQGTEAFF
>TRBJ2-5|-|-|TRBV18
TGTGCCAGCTCAAAACGATCCTTGGGATCCCAAGAGACCCAGTACTTC
CASSKRSLGSQETQYF
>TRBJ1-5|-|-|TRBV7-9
TGTGCCAGCAGCTTATCACAGCAAAATCAGCCCCAGCATTTT
CASSLSQQNQPQHF
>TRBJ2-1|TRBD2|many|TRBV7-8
TGTGCCAGCACCCCGTTTAGCGGGGTAGCCTACAATGAGCAGTTCTTC
CASTPFSGVAYNEQFF
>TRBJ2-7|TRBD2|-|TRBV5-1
TGCGCCAGTACGACTAGCGGGAGCTCCTACGAGCAGTACTTC
CASTTSGSSYEQYF
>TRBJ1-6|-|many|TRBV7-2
TGTGCCAGCAGTTCACTCAGGGGTAATTCACCCCTCCACTTT
CASSSLRGNSPLHF
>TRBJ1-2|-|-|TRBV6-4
TGTGCCAGCAGTGCGGGGACTACATCCTGCACCTTC
CASSAGTTSCTF
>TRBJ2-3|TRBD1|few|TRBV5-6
TGTGCCAGCAACCGCAGACAGGGCCGCGACTGGTCGAATCTCGATACGCAGTATTTT
CASNRRQGRDWSNLDTQYF
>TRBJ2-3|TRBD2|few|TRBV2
TGTGCCAGCAGTGCCGACGTCGCGGGAGGTGGAGATACGCAGTATTTT
CASSADVAGGGDTQYF
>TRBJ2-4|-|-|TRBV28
TGTGCCAGCAGTTCTCGCCAGTTGGCCAAAAACATTCAGTACTTC
CASSSRQLAKNIQYF
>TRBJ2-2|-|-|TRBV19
TGTGCCGCAGAGCCGTGGCCCGGGGAGCTGTTTTTT
CAAEPWPGELFF
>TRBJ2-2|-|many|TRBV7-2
TGTGCCAGCAGCCTAGGGGGGAGGAACACCGGGGAGCTGTTTTTT
CASSLGGRNTGELFF
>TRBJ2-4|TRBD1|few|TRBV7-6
TGTGCCAGCAGCTTAGCCCGGACAGGGTTAAACATTCAGTACTTC
CASSLARTGLNIQYF
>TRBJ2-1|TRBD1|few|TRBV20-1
TGCAGTGCTTTATCCCGGGGACAGGGCCACAATGAGCAGTTCTTC
CSALSRGQGHNEQFF
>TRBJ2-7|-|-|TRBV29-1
TGCAGCGCCAGTTCAGGGGAAGAGCAGTACTTC
CSASSGEEQYF
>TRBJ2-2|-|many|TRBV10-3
TGTGCCACCCACGACGGGGGGCGGAACACCGGGGAGCTGTTTTTT
CATHDGGRNTGELFF
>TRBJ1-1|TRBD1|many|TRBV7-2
TGTGCCAGCAGCTCCCAGGGGGGGAGCACTGAAGCTTTCTTT
CASSSQGGSTEAFF
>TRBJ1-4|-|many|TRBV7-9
TGTGCCAGCAGCCCAAAGGAGACAGAGACAGGAGAAAAACTGTTTTTT
CASSPKETETGEKLFF
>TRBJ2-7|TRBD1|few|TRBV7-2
TGTGCCAGCAGCGTGTATTGGACAGGGACCTACGAGCAGTACTTC
CASSVYWTGTYEQYF
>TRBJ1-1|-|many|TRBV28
TGTGCCAGCAGTGCCCCACAGGGTTGGACTGAAGCTTTCTTT
CASSAPQGWTEAFF
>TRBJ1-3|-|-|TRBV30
TGTGCCTGGAGTGTAACTCAGGGCGGCGGAAACACCATATATTTT
CAWSVTQGGGNTIYF
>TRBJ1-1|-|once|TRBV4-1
TGCGCCAGCAGCCAAGATAGGTGGGGAGAAGCTTTCTTT
CASSQDRWGEAFF
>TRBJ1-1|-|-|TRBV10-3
TGTGCCATCAGTGAGTTTAGGACGGGCCTGAACACTGAAGCTTTCTTT
CAISEFRTGLNTEAFF
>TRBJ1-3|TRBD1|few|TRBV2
TGTGCCAGCAGTATTGGACAGGGAAAAGGAAACACCATATATTTT
CASSIGQGKGNTIYF
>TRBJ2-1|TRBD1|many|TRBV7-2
TGTGCCAGCAGCCTGGACAGGGCCGCCTACAATGAGCAGTTCTTC
CASSLDRAAYNEQFF
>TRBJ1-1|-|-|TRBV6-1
TGTGCCAGCAGTTTGGACAAATTTCTAACTGAAGCTTTCTTT
CASSLDKFLTEAFF
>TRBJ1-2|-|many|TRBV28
TGTGCCAGCAGCCAATCAGGGGTATTGGGATATGGCTACACCTTC
CASSQSGVLGYGYTF
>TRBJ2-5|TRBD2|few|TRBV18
TGTGCCAGCTCACCCCCCAGGAGCGGGGGGGAGACCCAGTACTTC
CASSPPRSGGETQYF
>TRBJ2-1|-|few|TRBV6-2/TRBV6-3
TGTGCCAGCAAAGGACCCAATTACAATGAGCAGTTCTTC
CASKGPNYNEQFF
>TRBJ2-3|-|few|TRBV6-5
TGTGCCAGCAGTCCCGACTCCTCCTGGCCCCCAGATACGCAGTATTTT
CASSPDSSWPPDTQYF
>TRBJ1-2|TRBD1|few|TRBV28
TGTGCCAGCAGGGCGTCCGGGACAGGCGTCTATGGCTACACCTTC
CASRASGTGVYGYTF
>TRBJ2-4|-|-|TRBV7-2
TGTGCCAGCAGCTCCCTAGCCGGCATGAGCAGCATTCAGTACTTC
CASSSLAGMSSIQYF
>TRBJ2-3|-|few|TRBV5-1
TGCGCCAGCAGCTCGACCGCTGGGGGCACAGATACGCAGTATTTT
CASSSTAGGTDTQYF
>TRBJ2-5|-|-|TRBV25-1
TGTGCCAGCAGGGGGGCCCTGGTGGGTGGAGAGACCCAGTACTTC
CASRGALVGGETQYF
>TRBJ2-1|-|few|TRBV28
TGTGCCAGCAGTTTTTCAGGGGAGAGCTCCTACAATGAGCAGTTCTTC
CASSFSGESSYNEQFF
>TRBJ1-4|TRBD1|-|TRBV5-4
TGTGCCAGCAGCTCCGACAGGGGCCGTGAAAAACTGTTTTTT
CASSSDRGREKLFF
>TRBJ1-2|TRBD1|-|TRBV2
TGTGCCAGCACTGGGACAGCCTTTAACTATGGCTACACCTTC
CASTGTAFNYGYTF
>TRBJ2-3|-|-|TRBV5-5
TGTGCCAGCAGCCTCGGACCGTTCACAGATACGCAGTATTTT
CASSLGPFTDTQYF
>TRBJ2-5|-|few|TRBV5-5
TGTGCCAGCAGCTCCCGAACAGGAGAAGAGACCCAGTACTTC
CASSSRTGEETQYF
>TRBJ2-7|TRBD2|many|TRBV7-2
TGTGCCAGCAGTTCCCGGGGATCTGGACTAGCGGGAGTGAACTCCTACGAGCAGTACTTC
CASSSRGSGLAGVNSYEQYF
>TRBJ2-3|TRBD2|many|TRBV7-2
TGTGCCAGCAGCTTCCCCGGGACTACCTTCACAGATACGCAGTATTTT
CASSFPGTTFTDTQYF
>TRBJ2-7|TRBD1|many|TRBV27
TGTGCCAGCAGTTTATCGCCCGGACAGGCCTACGAGCAGTACTTC
CASSLSPGQAYEQYF
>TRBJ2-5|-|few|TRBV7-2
TGTGCCAGCAGCGGCCGGTCGGCAGGGCTGCAAGAGACCCAGTACTTC
CASSGRSAGLQETQYF
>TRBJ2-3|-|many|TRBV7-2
TGTGCCAGCAGCTTAATGATCAGGGGAACAGATACGCAGTATTTT
CASSLMIRGTDTQYF
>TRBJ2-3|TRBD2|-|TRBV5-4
TGTGCCAGCAGCCCAACGAGCGGGGGGGCCTCAGATACGCAGTATTTT
CASSPTSGGASDTQYF
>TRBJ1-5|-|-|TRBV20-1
TGCAGTGCTACCCGGCCGGGTGAGCCCCAGCATTTT
CSATRPGEPQHF
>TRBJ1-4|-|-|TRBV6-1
TGTGCCAGCAGTAACAGGAATAATGAAAAACTGTTTTTT
CASSNRNNEKLFF
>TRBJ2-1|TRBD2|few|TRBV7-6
TGTGCCAGCAGCTTCGGACTAGCGGGGGGGCCTCGCGTGGAGCAGTTCTTC
CASSFGLAGGPRVEQFF